This T cell receptor beta chain stems from a study of shared clonotypes between healthy human individuals. Study-level points and caveats: Some naive CD4 clonotypes, about 5.5%, turned up in common across four donors.

Regarding this clone: Its antigen is unidentified.

CDR1 and CDR2 (germline): SNHLY, FYNNEI. CDR3 length: 13 amino acids. V lost 3 bases and J lost 7, with 10 bases in between. Splitting of CD4+ cells produced CD45RA+ naive and CD45RA-negative memory subsets. The repertoire was sequenced with immunoSEQ multiplex PCR; TCRdb's copy has only in-frame clones and lacks some. This sample has 2,500,000 or so clones; approximately 94% occur once, and the top ten carry around 0.14%. The chain has TRBV2 and TRBJ1-5; D may be TRBD1 (5 bases). The receptor comes from a man aged 18 to 29 in good health. Input material: naive CD4+ T cells sorted from blood. Documented subset: CD45RA+ positively selected. The CDR3 reads CASSDRQGQPQHF. The DNA of the CDR3 is TGTGCCAGCAGTGACAGGCAGGGCCAGCCCCAGCATTTT.